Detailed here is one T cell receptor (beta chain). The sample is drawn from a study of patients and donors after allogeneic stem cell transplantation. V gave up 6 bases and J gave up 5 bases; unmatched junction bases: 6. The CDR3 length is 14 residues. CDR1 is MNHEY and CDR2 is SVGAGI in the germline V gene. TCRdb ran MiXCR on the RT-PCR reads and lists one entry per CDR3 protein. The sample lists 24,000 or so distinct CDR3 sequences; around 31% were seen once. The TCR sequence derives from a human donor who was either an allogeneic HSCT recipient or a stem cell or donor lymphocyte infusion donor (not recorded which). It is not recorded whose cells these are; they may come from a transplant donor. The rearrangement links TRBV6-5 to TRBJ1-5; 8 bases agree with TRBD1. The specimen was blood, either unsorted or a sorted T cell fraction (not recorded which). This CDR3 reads CASSQDRADQPQHF. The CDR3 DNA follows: TGTGCCAGCAGCCAGGACAGGGCCGATCAGCCCCAGCATTTT.